This T cell receptor (beta chain) was retrieved from a study of blood T cell repertoires in COVID-19. In the study's own analysis: Counts of nucleated cells, estimated from reference gene primer amplification, were obtained. The repertoire was sequenced with immunoSEQ multiplex PCR; TCRdb's copy has only in-frame clones and lacks some. Clone size and the V and J calls come from that table; the DNA yielded D and trimming. The repertoire consists of under 300,000 clones, with about nine tenths occurring once and the leading ten covering 1.5% to 2%. Per the germline V gene, CDR1 is SGHVS and CDR2 is FQNEAQ. CDR3 length: 15 amino acids. Trimming pared 3 bases from V and 5 bases from J, leaving 13 bases between.

The sequenced sample was PBMCs or T cells enriched from blood (not recorded which). This chain joins TRBV7-8 and TRBJ1-4; a weak D match, TRBD1 (5 bases). The source of this sequence is a woman aged 60-70 years who had recovered from COVID-19. The CDR3 region is CASSLFPRVNEKLFF. The CDR3 nucleotides read TGTGCCAGCAGCTTGTTCCCCAGGGTGAATGAAAAACTGTTTTTT.